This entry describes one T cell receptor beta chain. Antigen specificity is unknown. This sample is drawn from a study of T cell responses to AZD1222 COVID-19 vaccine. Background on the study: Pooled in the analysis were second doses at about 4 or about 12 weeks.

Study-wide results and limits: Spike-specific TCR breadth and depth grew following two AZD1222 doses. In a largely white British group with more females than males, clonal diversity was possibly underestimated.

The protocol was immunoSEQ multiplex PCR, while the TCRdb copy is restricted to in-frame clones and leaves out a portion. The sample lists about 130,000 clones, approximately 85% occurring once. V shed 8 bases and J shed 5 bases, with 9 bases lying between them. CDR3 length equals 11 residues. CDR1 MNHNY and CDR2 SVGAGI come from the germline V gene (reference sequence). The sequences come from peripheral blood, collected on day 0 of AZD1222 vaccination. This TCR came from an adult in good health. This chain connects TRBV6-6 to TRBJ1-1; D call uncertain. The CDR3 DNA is TGTGCCAGCTCGTTTCAGACTGAAGCTTTCTTT. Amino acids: CASSFQTEAFF.